This T cell receptor (beta chain) originates from a study of response to subunit inactivated influenza vaccine listed by TCRdb under 2018. Regarding the complete study: The study used deep quantitative T cell receptor repertoire profiling to track responses to a trivalent subunit inactivated influenza vaccine. Results and caveats for the whole study, not just this receptor: The authors suggested that each seasonal influenza vaccination may recruit only a limited number of new T cells.

This clonotype has at least ten counts. Its recognized antigen is unknown. No much larger clonotype is one base removed from it; base qualities were not supplied. In the germline V gene, CDR1 corresponds to MNHEY and CDR2 to SVGEGT. From cysteine to phenylalanine, the CDR3 is 18 amino acids long. The retained sequence is limited to the CDR3, 54 bases, with the frame set at the first base. Here V drops 5 bases and J drops 1 base, and the junction holds 14 bases not matched to any gene. Preparation of the library involved RT-PCR. For sequencing, an Illumina HiSeq 2500 was employed. TCRdb reworked the public reads: Q25 trimming with fastp, MiXCR clone assembly, productive beta chains retained. Every CDR3 protein is listed once, alongside the most common genes and DNA of its rows. The table for this sample lists about 310,000 distinct CDR3 sequences; 20% to 25% of them were counted only once. More than 8.5% of the sample goes to the ten largest clones.

This TCR was recovered from a man between 50 and 69 years old who received an inactivated influenza vaccine. Donor details come from another sample of the same person, matched by shared clones. Here the chain combines TRBV6-2 or TRBV6-3 and TRBJ1-5, with 7 bases in between that match TRBD1. The sample in question was PBMCs from blood, obtained about 19 months after vaccination. Here the CDR3 is given as CASSDGTASFRSNQPQHF. The base sequence is TGTGCCAGCAGTGACGGGACAGCGTCGTTCAGGAGCAATCAGCCCCAGCATTTT.